This T cell receptor (beta chain) was captured by sequencing in a study of T-cell reconstitution after alpha-beta-depleted transplantation in children. This sample's TCRbeta library carried unique molecular identifier barcodes. One entry per CDR3 protein, called by TCRdb with MiXCR from the PCR reads. Found here are roughly 500,000 distinct CDR3 sequences, approximately 13% of them singletons; the top ten hold more than 5.5%. There are 14 residues in the CDR3. CDR1 and CDR2 (germline): SGHRS, YFSETQ. The ends were cut back, 2 bases at V and 3 bases at J, with 8 bases in the middle. This clonotype was observed a handful of times.

The TCR comes from a human donor who donated a stem cell graft to a child with combined immunodeficiency. The sequencing used PBMCs from the stem cell graft donor, collected from the stem cell graft. The chain carries TRBV5-1 and TRBJ2-2; TRBD1 might be the D (5 bases). The CDR3 DNA follows: TGCGCCAGCAGCTTACAGGCCCACACCGGGGAGCTGTTTTTT. Its translation: CASSLQAHTGELFF.